This TCR beta chain was recorded in a study of technical replicates of blood from a handful of donors. Germline CDR1 is MNHEY and CDR2 is SMNVEV (reference sequence). With 4 bases clipped from V and 10 bases from J, the junction kept 10 bases outside the gene matches. The CDR3 consists of 16 residues. Data came from immunoSEQ multiplex PCR; TCRdb stores just in-frame clones and leaves some out. The sample holds about 76,000 clones, approximately 97% seen once. V gene TRBV27 combines with J gene TRBJ1-6; 10 bases fit TRBD1. This sequence was found in a human donor in good health. What was sequenced was T cells isolated from PBMCs. CDR3: CASSSGTGAPASPLHF. CDR3 DNA: TGTGCCAGCAGTTCTGGGACAGGGGCCCCTGCGTCACCCCTCCACTTT.